The rows below give T cell receptor beta chains drawn from one sample of a study of post-analysis software for immune sequencing data. From the PCR reads, TCRdb called clonotypes with MiXCR, one entry per CDR3 protein. The profile shows roughly 540,000 distinct CDR3 sequences, approximately 34% of them singletons. Sequenced sample: blood. These receptors were obtained from a girl under 18 with multiple sclerosis. CDR3s include the opening cysteine and the closing phenylalanine or tryptophan. A D gene is named only where the DNA matches it firmly. Expanded clones are given a class, and other clones once, few, many or no size at all.

j_call | clone_size | d_call | v_call | cdr3_aa | cdr3_nt
TRBJ2-1 | few | - | TRBV3-1 | CASSQVDYHEQFF | TGTGCCAGCAGCCAAGTAGACTATCATGAGCAGTTCTTC
TRBJ2-7 | few | - | TRBV20-1 | CSGRGASSYEQYF | TGCAGTGGGAGGGGGGCCTCCTCCTACGAGCAGTACTTC
TRBJ1-1 | - | TRBD1 | TRBV20-1 | CSASRQGGNTEAFF | TGCAGTGCGAGTAGACAGGGAGGGAACACTGAAGCTTTCTTT
TRBJ2-6 | many | - | TRBV7-3 | CASSSGLSGANVLTF | TGTGCCAGCAGTTCGGGACTCTCCGGGGCCAACGTCCTGACTTTC
TRBJ2-7 | few | TRBD2 | TRBV20-1 | CSASGLAGNPYEQYF | TGCAGTGCTAGTGGACTAGCGGGGAACCCCTACGAGCAGTACTTC
TRBJ2-3 | - | TRBD2 | TRBV4-2 | CASSQDGLAGGEDTQYF | TGTGCCAGCAGCCAAGATGGTCTAGCGGGGGGGGAGGATACGCAGTATTTT
TRBJ2-3 | few | TRBD2 | TRBV9 | CASSVGTSGVGDTQYF | TGTGCCAGCAGCGTAGGGACTAGCGGGGTAGGAGATACGCAGTATTTT
TRBJ2-7 | few | - | TRBV7-2 | CASSQGSSTHEQYF | TGTGCCAGCAGTCAAGGATCTAGCACCCACGAGCAGTACTTC
TRBJ2-7 | - | - | TRBV11-2 | CASSRTEGPYEQYF | TGTGCCAGCAGCCGGACGGAAGGACCCTACGAGCAGTACTTC
TRBJ2-3 | - | TRBD2 | TRBV2 | CASRPGGGDTQYF | TGTGCCAGCAGACCGGGAGGCGGAGATACGCAGTATTTT
TRBJ2-7 | few | TRBD1 | TRBV6-6 | CASSYSRAGTAYEQYF | TGTGCCAGCAGTTACTCCCGGGCAGGGACAGCCTACGAGCAGTACTTC
TRBJ2-5 | - | TRBD2 | TRBV5-1 | CASRRGASETQYF | TGCGCCAGCCGGCGGGGGGCGTCGGAGACCCAGTACTTC
TRBJ2-1 | - | - | TRBV3-1 | CASSQIAGLVFF | TGTGCCAGCAGCCAAATTGCGGGACTTGTGTTCTTC
TRBJ2-1 | - | - | TRBV5-1 | CASRVDINEQFF | TGCGCCAGCAGGGTCGACATCAATGAGCAGTTCTTC
TRBJ2-1 | few | TRBD2 | TRBV6-1 | CASVAGKYNEQFF | TGTGCCAGCGTAGCGGGGAAATACAATGAGCAGTTCTTC
TRBJ2-1 | - | TRBD1 | TRBV9 | CASSVGLSETGEFNEQFF | TGTGCCAGCAGCGTGGGACTTAGTGAGACAGGGGAATTCAATGAGCAGTTCTTC
TRBJ2-3 | - | - | TRBV7-2 | CASSPLPRGLSTDTQYF | TGTGCCAGCAGCCCTCTGCCGCGGGGGCTCTCCACAGATACGCAGTATTTT
TRBJ2-5 | - | TRBD1 | TRBV29-1 | CSVITGTGISSYKQYF | TGCAGCGTGATTACCGGGACAGGCATAAGCTCCTACAAGCAGTACTTC
TRBJ1-1 | - | - | TRBV29-1 | CSVLGGTQNTEAFF | TGCAGCGTCCTTGGGGGGACACAAAACACTGAAGCTTTCTTT
TRBJ2-3 | - | TRBD1 | TRBV4-1 | CASSHPLGQGGPDTQYF | TGCGCCAGCAGCCACCCTTTAGGACAGGGCGGGCCAGATACGCAGTATTTT
TRBJ2-3 | once | TRBD2 | TRBV11-2 | CASSSSGGGGDTQYF | TGTGCCAGCAGCTCCAGCGGGGGGGGAGGGGATACGCAGTATTTT
TRBJ2-3 | once | TRBD2 | TRBV24-1 | CATSDGDYTDTQYF | TGTGCCACCAGTGATGGGGACTACACAGATACGCAGTATTTT
TRBJ2-6 | - | - | TRBV18 | CASSPGAGANVRTF | TGTGCCAGCTCACCGGGGGCTGGGGCCAACGTCCGGACTTTC
TRBJ2-3 | few | - | TRBV20-1 | CSGGRPSTDTQYF | TGCAGTGGCGGACGACCCAGCACAGATACGCAGTATTTT
TRBJ1-2 | - | - | TRBV3-1 | CASGGRNYGYTF | TGTGCCAGCGGCGGACGAAACTATGGCTACACCTTC
TRBJ2-7 | - | - | TRBV7-9 | CASSPSDEQYF | TGTGCCAGCAGCCCCTCGGACGAGCAGTACTTC
TRBJ2-5 | - | - | TRBV15 | CATSHSRAYQETQYF | TGTGCCACCAGCCACTCGAGGGCGTACCAAGAGACCCAGTACTTC
TRBJ2-7 | - | - | TRBV15 | CATSRDRAEQYF | TGTGCCACCAGCAGAGACAGGGCCGAGCAGTACTTC
TRBJ1-1 | few | - | TRBV6-5 | CASSYGSAAPMNTEAFF | TGTGCCAGCAGTTATGGGTCGGCCGCACCAATGAACACTGAAGCTTTCTTT
TRBJ2-2 | once | - | TRBV29-1 | CSVGPGGGTGELFF | TGCAGCGTTGGACCGGGGGGCGGAACCGGGGAGCTGTTTTTT
TRBJ2-4 | - | TRBD2 | TRBV20-1 | CSAMAGGAKNIQYF | TGCAGTGCTATGGCGGGGGGAGCCAAAAACATTCAGTACTTC
TRBJ2-1 | - | - | TRBV20-1 | CSASQSSYNEQFF | TGCAGTGCTAGCCAGAGCTCCTACAATGAGCAGTTCTTC
TRBJ1-4 | few | - | TRBV6-6 | CASRATGDSGEKLFF | TGTGCCAGCAGGGCCACGGGGGATAGTGGAGAAAAACTGTTTTTT
TRBJ2-1 | - | - | TRBV12-3/TRBV12-4 | CASSFLEGLFF | TGTGCCAGCAGTTTTCTCGAGGGACTGTTCTTC
TRBJ1-2 | once | TRBD1 | TRBV6-6 | CASSYSDREFDGYTF | TGTGCCAGCAGTTACTCGGACAGGGAGTTCGATGGCTACACCTTC
TRBJ2-7 | few | TRBD2 | TRBV5-1 | CASSLELAGGAANEQYF | TGCGCCAGCAGCTTGGAACTAGCGGGGGGTGCTGCTAACGAGCAGTACTTC
TRBJ2-5 | - | TRBD1 | TRBV3-1 | CASSRRGIQETQYF | TGTGCCAGCAGCCGCAGGGGGATCCAAGAGACCCAGTACTTC
TRBJ2-1 | - | - | TRBV15 | CATSSPRPHYNEQFF | TGTGCCACCAGCAGTCCCAGACCACACTACAATGAGCAGTTCTTC
TRBJ1-3 | - | - | TRBV7-8 | CASSLRIGPSGNTIYF | TGTGCCAGCAGCCTAAGGATAGGGCCCTCTGGAAACACCATATATTTT
TRBJ2-3 | - | - | TRBV29-1 | CSVEFTGTDTQYF | TGCAGCGTTGAATTTACAGGCACAGATACGCAGTATTTT
TRBJ2-6 | - | - | TRBV18 | CASSPPGPSGANVRTF | TGTGCCAGCTCACCACCTGGCCCGTCTGGGGCCAACGTCCGGACTTTC
TRBJ2-1 | - | TRBD2 | TRBV14 | CASSQPGTSETDEQFF | TGTGCCAGCAGCCAACCCGGGACTAGTGAGACGGATGAGCAGTTCTTC
TRBJ2-3 | few | TRBD1 | TRBV6-5 | CASSYSPDRGLEDTQYF | TGTGCCAGCAGTTACTCTCCTGACAGGGGGCTAGAAGATACGCAGTATTTT
TRBJ2-3 | - | TRBD2 | TRBV10-3 | CATSERPGLAGPGDTQYF | TGTGCCACCAGTGAACGGCCGGGACTAGCGGGTCCGGGGGATACGCAGTATTTT
TRBJ2-5 | - | TRBD2 | TRBV9 | CASSDTGLAGVVQYF | TGTGCCAGCAGCGACACGGGACTAGCGGGGGTTGTGCAGTACTTC
TRBJ2-1 | - | - | TRBV7-9 | CASSELRDEQFF | TGTGCCAGCAGCGAACTTAGGGATGAGCAGTTCTTC
TRBJ2-7 | few | - | TRBV20-1 | CSALRGDWELTYEQYF | TGCAGTGCTCTGCGGGGCGACTGGGAACTTACCTACGAGCAGTACTTC
TRBJ1-5 | few | - | TRBV15 | CATSRVSGNQPQHF | TGTGCCACCAGCAGAGTAAGTGGAAATCAGCCCCAGCATTTT
TRBJ2-1 | few | - | TRBV7-9 | CASATYGNEQFF | TGTGCCAGCGCCACCTACGGAAATGAGCAGTTCTTC
TRBJ2-5 | few | TRBD1 | TRBV12-5 | CASALGQQETQYF | TGTGCTAGTGCCCTGGGACAGCAAGAGACCCAGTACTTC
TRBJ2-5 | few | - | TRBV7-3 | CASSLRGPETQYF | TGTGCCAGCAGCTTAAGGGGGCCAGAGACCCAGTACTTC
TRBJ2-5 | few | TRBD1 | TRBV10-3 | CAISEGQGFQETQYF | TGTGCCATCAGTGAGGGACAGGGATTCCAAGAGACCCAGTACTTC